Detailed here is one TCR beta chain. As yet, its antigen is unknown. The data are from a study of cytomegalovirus exposure and HLA in healthy donors. Study-level findings and limits: The presence/absence work took it that sequencing depth was about the same across donors.

Per germline, CDR1 GTSNPN and CDR2 SVGIG (reference sequence). This CDR3 region has 18 residues. V was shortened by 0 bases and J by 0 bases, with 15 bases between the two germline ends. Use of 60 Vbeta and 13 Jbeta primers characterized the PCR. Here immunoSEQ multiplex PCR was the method, and the copy in TCRdb shows in-frame clones only, minus some. The data contain under 200,000 clones, roughly 80% of them singletons. The V gene is TRBV30, the J gene TRBJ2-6; D perhaps matches TRBD2 (5 bases). The sequencing sample was made of PBMCs. This clonotype was obtained from a woman aged 18-29 years in good health and CMV-seronegative. The DNA of the CDR3 is TGTGCCTGGAGTGTATCTCCCCCGGGGAGCTCTGGGGCCAACGTCCTGACTTTC. Encoded protein: CAWSVSPPGSSGANVLTF.